This entry features one T cell receptor (beta chain) sequence. The ends were cut back, 4 bases at V and 1 base at J, with 13 bases in the middle. The length of the CDR3 is 16 residues. Germline CDR1 and CDR2: LNHDA and SQIVND (reference sequence). The repertoire was sequenced with immunoSEQ multiplex PCR; TCRdb's copy has only in-frame clones and lacks some. Of more than 110,000 clones listed, around 93% are singletons. The sample belongs to a study of cytotoxic CD8 clonotypes in ibrutinib-treated CLL. For the study at large: After median around 70 months, roughly 14 stayed in remission, approximately twelve progressed; responses around 24 partial, 2 complete.

This specimen was PBMCs, taken after 12 months of ibrutinib treatment. The clonotype was recovered from a human donor with chronic lymphocytic leukemia. The chain recombines TRBV19 with TRBJ2-2; maybe TRBD2 (6 bases). CDR3 DNA: TGTGCCAGTAGTAGGATAGCGGACGAGAACACCGGGGAGCTGTTTTTT. Translation: CASSRIADENTGELFF. The full variable domain, rest sourced from reference TRBV19 and TRBJ2-2, is DGGITQSPKYLFRKEGQNVTLSCEQNLNHDAMYWYRQDPGQGLRLIYYSQIVNDFQKGDIAEGYSVSREKKESFPLTVTSAQKNPTAFYLCASSRIADENTGELFFGEGSRLTVL.